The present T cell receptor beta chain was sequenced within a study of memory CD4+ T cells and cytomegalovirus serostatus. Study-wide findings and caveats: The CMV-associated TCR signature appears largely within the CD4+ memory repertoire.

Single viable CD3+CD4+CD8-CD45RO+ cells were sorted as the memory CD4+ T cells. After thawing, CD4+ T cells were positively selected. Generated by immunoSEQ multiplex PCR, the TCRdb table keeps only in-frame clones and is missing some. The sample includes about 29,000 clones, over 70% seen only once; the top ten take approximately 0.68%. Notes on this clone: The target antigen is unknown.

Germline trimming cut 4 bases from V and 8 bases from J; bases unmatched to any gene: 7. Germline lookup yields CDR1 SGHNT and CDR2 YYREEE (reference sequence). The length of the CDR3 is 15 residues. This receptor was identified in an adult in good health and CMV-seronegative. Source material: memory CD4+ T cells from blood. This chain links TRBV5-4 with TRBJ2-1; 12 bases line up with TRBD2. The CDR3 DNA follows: TGTGCCAGCAGCCCGAGACTAGCGGGGGCACATGAGCAGTTCTTC. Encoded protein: CASSPRLAGAHEQFF.